These T cell receptor beta chains were read from a single sample in a study of a mutant IDH1 vaccine in newly diagnosed glioma. Some clones are missing from TCRdb's copy, which holds only in-frame ones; the method was immunoSEQ multiplex PCR. The table shows roughly 50,000 clones, with 76% occurring only once. These receptors lack a known antigen. The source material was PBMCs, sampled from a glioma patient whose treatment included an IDH1 peptide vaccine. These receptor sequences come from a woman aged 40-49 years with glioma. Some clones in this sample may be carry-over from other donors' samples. Both conserved end residues are trimmed from each CDR3.

j_call v_call cdr3_aa
TRBJ2-5 TRBV10-3 AIKGDGETQY
TRBJ1-4 TRBV18 ASSPGQGREKLF
TRBJ2-7 TRBV6-6 ASSYGGEQY
TRBJ2-2 TRBV11-2 ASSLDHRSTGELF
TRBJ2-1 TRBV6-1 ASSGILAGKSYNEQF
TRBJ2-7 TRBV7-9 ASSLAPTGIGLNEQY
TRBJ1-1 TRBV2 ASSPETGAEAF
TRBJ1-2 TRBV10-3 AISESTGRRNYGYT
TRBJ2-7 TRBV4-1 ANSQVAGTYEQY
TRBJ2-1 TRBV10-1 ASSESGGPYNEQF
TRBJ1-2 TRBV5-1 ASSSDGSAGYT
TRBJ2-7 TRBV29-1 SVHSGVSSYEQY
TRBJ2-2 TRBV5-1 ASSLIDGELF